A selection of T cell receptor beta chains follows, all from one sample in a study of blood T cell repertoires in COVID-19. Clones were sequenced by immunoSEQ multiplex PCR, and TCRdb holds only the in-frame ones, with some missing. In the table there are 85,000 to 95,000 clones, 75% to 95% of which are singletons. Sequenced input: peripheral blood. The receptors stem from a woman between 50 and 59 years old in a cohort sampled during active COVID-19. The CDR3 runs from the conserved cysteine through the conserved F or W. The order of the fields is V gene, J gene, clone size, D gene, CDR3 DNA, CDR3 protein. The D gene is left open where the match is weak. The size field is filled for only some rows; it gives once, few, many or a size class.

TRBV18	TRBJ2-7	-	TRBD1	TGTGCCAGCTCACCCGGGACAGGGGGGGCCTACGAGCAGTACTTC	CASSPGTGGAYEQYF
TRBV13	TRBJ2-1	-	-	TGTGCCAGCAGCCCAAACCCCGGAGGAGACAATGAGCAGTTCTTC	CASSPNPGGDNEQFF
TRBV2	TRBJ2-7	-	-	TGTGCCAGCAGTGAAGGGGACACCGGACCCTACGAGCAGTACTTC	CASSEGDTGPYEQYF
TRBV2	TRBJ2-5	-	-	TGTGCCAGCAGTGTGGTAGGTGAGGGAGAGACCCAGTACTTC	CASSVVGEGETQYF
TRBV7-9	TRBJ2-2	-	TRBD1	TGTGCCAGCAGCTCACGGACAGGGAGAGACACCGGGGAGCTGTTTTTT	CASSSRTGRDTGELFF
TRBV7-3	TRBJ2-7	-	-	TGTGCCAGCAGCTTAGGACAGCAAGCCGAGCAGTACTTC	CASSLGQQAEQYF
TRBV2	TRBJ2-7	few	-	TGTGCCGGCGCAGGGGCCGAGGACTACGAGCAGTACTTC	CAGAGAEDYEQYF
TRBV5-1	TRBJ2-7	-	-	TGCGCCAGCAGCTTGGATTGGGGCGCCTACGAGCAGTACTTC	CASSLDWGAYEQYF
TRBV5-4	TRBJ2-5	-	-	TGTGCCAGCAGCTTGCGTTCGGGTGGTGAAGAGACCCAGTACTTC	CASSLRSGGEETQYF
TRBV28	TRBJ2-5	-	-	TGTGCCAGCAGTTTAGCCGACATTCAAGAGACCCAGTACTTC	CASSLADIQETQYF
TRBV18	TRBJ2-1	-	-	TGTGCCAGCTCACCACCCCAGGGTGACATGAAGCAGTTCTTC	CASSPPQGDMKQFF
TRBV5-1	TRBJ2-2	-	TRBD2	TGCGCCAGCAGCGGAGGGACTAGCGGGCGCACCGGGGAGCTGTTTTTT	CASSGGTSGRTGELFF
TRBV2	TRBJ2-6	-	-	TGTGCCAGCAGTGTAGCTCTCACGGGAAGCTCTGGGGCCAACGTCCTGACTTTC	CASSVALTGSSGANVLTF
TRBV28	TRBJ2-7	once	TRBD2	TGTGCCAGCAGTTTGGGTGGGACTAGCGGGAGGTGGGAGCAGTACTTC	CASSLGGTSGRWEQYF
TRBV11-3	TRBJ2-4	-	TRBD2	TGTGCCAGCAGCTTAAGCGGGAGGCTACAAAACATTCAGTACTTC	CASSLSGRLQNIQYF
TRBV14	TRBJ1-6	-	TRBD1	TGTGCCAGCAGCCCACCCGGGACAGGCAATTCACCCCTCCACTTT	CASSPPGTGNSPLHF
TRBV3-1/TRBV3-2	TRBJ1-3	-	TRBD1	TGTGCCAGCAGCCGTGCCGGGACAGGGGGTTCTGGAAACACCATATATTTT	CASSRAGTGGSGNTIYF
TRBV24-1	TRBJ1-5	-	TRBD1	TGTGCCACCAGCAAGACAGGGACGGGCAATCAGCCCCAGCATTTT	CATSKTGTGNQPQHF
TRBV7-8	TRBJ2-1	-	-	TGTGCCAGCATCCTTACGACTGGCTCCTACAATGAGCAGTTCTTC	CASILTTGSYNEQFF
TRBV6-5	TRBJ2-7	-	TRBD1	TGTGCCAGCAGTCCGGACAGGGGGCAAGGGGAGCAGTACTTC	CASSPDRGQGEQYF
TRBV2	TRBJ2-1	-	TRBD1	TGTGCCAGCGGACAGGGGTGGAATGAGCAGTTCTTC	CASGQGWNEQFF
TRBV11-2	TRBJ2-7	-	-	TGTGCCAGCAGCTTAGATCCGGGCTCGGGAGAGCAGTACTTC	CASSLDPGSGEQYF
TRBV5-1	TRBJ2-1	once	TRBD2	TGCGCCAGCAGCTTGGGGGTAGCGGGGATCTACAATGAGCAGTTCTTC	CASSLGVAGIYNEQFF
TRBV4-1	TRBJ2-7	few	-	TGCGCCAGCAGCCAAGAGGGGGGTGTCGCCGAAAGCTCCTACGAGCAGTACTTC	CASSQEGGVAESSYEQYF
TRBV18	TRBJ2-5	-	TRBD2	TGTGCCAGCTCACCACCGGGAGGGGCAGAGACCCAGTACTTC	CASSPPGGAETQYF
TRBV28	TRBJ1-2	-	TRBD1	TGTGCCAGCAGACGAACCATGACAGGGGGCGCCCTGGATGGCTACACCTTC	CASRRTMTGGALDGYTF
TRBV25-1	TRBJ2-5	once	TRBD2	TGTGCCAGCGTCCGTCGAAGCGGGAGAACAGAGACCCAGTACTTC	CASVRRSGRTETQYF